A single sample is the source of the 18 T cell receptor beta chains below, sequenced in a study of blood T cell repertoires in COVID-19. The repertoire was sequenced with immunoSEQ multiplex PCR; TCRdb's copy has only in-frame clones and lacks some. Among 250,000 to 300,000 clones, roughly 84% were seen once, and the ten largest hold roughly 3%. The sample comprised peripheral blood. The receptor set was obtained from a woman between 18 and 29 years old with acute or convalescent COVID-19.

This chain links TRBV10-1 with TRBJ1-1, with TRBD1 identical over 7 bases. V trimming: 0 bases; J trimming: 1 base; junction bases outside the gene matches: 2. The CDR3 extends over 15 amino acids. In germline, CDR1 is WNHNN, CDR2 SYGVQD (reference sequence). CDR3 sequence: CASSESWDRNTEAFF. CDR3 sequence (DNA): TGCGCCAGCAGTGAGTCGTGGGACAGGAACACTGAAGCTTTCTTT.

This rearrangement joins TRBV6-4 to TRBJ2-3; 10 bases align to TRBD2. There are 16 residues in the CDR3. Germline V CDR1 and CDR2: MRHNA, SNTAGT. The ends lost 2 bases at V and 4 bases at J; junction bases unmatched: 6. CDR3 in DNA: TGTGCCAGCAGTGACCGGGCTAGCGGGAGCGCAGATACGCAGTATTTT. As protein: CASSDRASGSADTQYF.

The J gene is TRBJ2-5, the V gene TRBV27; TRBD1 matches at 8 bases. Germline trimming cut 0 bases from V and 1 base from J; bases unmatched to any gene: 13. Germline V CDR1 and CDR2: MNHEY, SMNVEV (reference sequence). The CDR3 is 19 amino acids. CDR3 sequence (DNA): TGTGCCAGCAGTTTATCTGGTTGGGTGACAGGGGATCTCCAAGAGACCCAGTACTTC. Protein: CASSLSGWVTGDLQETQYF.

This chain links TRBV15 with TRBJ2-7; 7 bases agree with TRBD1. The V segment lost 1 base and the J segment 2 bases; nucleotides outside the gene matches: 17. CDR3 length: 19 amino acids. Germline CDR1 reads LNHNV; CDR2 reads YYDKDF (reference sequence). The CDR3 here is CATSRGSDPGQWLPYEQYF. CDR3 sequence (DNA): TGTGCCACCAGCAGAGGGTCTGATCCGGGACAGTGGCTTCCCTACGAGCAGTACTTC.

The chain has TRBV11-2 and TRBJ1-4, with D possibly being TRBD1 (6 bases). Germline lookup yields CDR1 SGHAT and CDR2 FQNNGV. V lost 2 bases to trimming and J lost 8 bases, with 18 bases between them. The CDR3 extends over 16 amino acids. CDR3 in amino acids: CASSLQLGGSGEKLFF. CDR3 nucleotide sequence: TGTGCCAGCAGCTTACAACTAGGGGGAAGTGGCGAAAAACTGTTTTTT.

V gene TRBV7-6 combines with J gene TRBJ1-3; D remains ambiguous. In germline, CDR1 is SGHVS, CDR2 FNYEAQ. The CDR3 has 15 amino acids. Trimming stripped 2 bases from V and 4 bases from J, with 12 bases between. The CDR3 nucleotides read TGTGCCAGCAGCTTATCGACCTTCGGGGGAAACACCATATATTTT. It is translated as CASSLSTFGGNTIYF.

The CDR3 protein is CASSLIGFFAGHPIYEQFF. The CDR3 DNA follows: TGTGCCAGCAGCCTTATTGGGTTTTTCGCGGGTCACCCTATTTATGAGCAGTTCTTC. The genes are TRBV7-9 and TRBJ2-1; perhaps TRBD2 as D (5 bases). The CDR3 consists of 19 residues. V was shortened by 5 bases and J by 8 bases, with 31 bases between the two germline ends. CDR1 is SEHNR and CDR2 is FQNEAQ in the germline V gene (reference sequence).

V usage is TRBV11-2 and J usage is TRBJ2-7; 8 bases agree with TRBD2. V lost 5 bases to trimming and J lost 6 bases; unmatched junction nucleotides: 12. Germline CDR1 is SGHAT and CDR2 is FQNNGV. This CDR3 has 15 amino acids. DNA for the CDR3: TGTGCCAGCAGCACCAATAGCGGGAACAGGCCCGAGCAGTACTTC. The encoded protein is CASSTNSGNRPEQYF.

The genes are TRBV3-1 (or the pseudogene TRBV3-2) and TRBJ2-3; 8 positions agree with TRBD1. CDR1 LGHDT and CDR2 YNNKEL come from the germline V gene (reference sequence). There are 17 residues in the CDR3. After removal of 8 bases from V and 1 base from J, the junction contained 14 bases not matched to a gene. The CDR3 bases are TGTGCCAGCGCGGACAGGGCGACTAGTGGGGGCACAGATACGCAGTATTTT. Its protein product is CASADRATSGGTDTQYF.

This clone was seen a handful of times. This chain uses TRBV11-2 with TRBJ2-7; TRBD2 matches at 10 bases. CDR1 and CDR2 (germline): SGHAT, FQNNGV. This CDR3 has 16 residues. Losses at the gene ends were 0 bases for V and 7 bases for J; bases not matched to a gene: 9. DNA for the CDR3: TGTGCCAGCAGCTTAGATCGAAGCGGGAGGGCGAGGGAGCAGTACTTC. It is translated as CASSLDRSGRAREQYF.

V is TRBV18 and J is TRBJ2-1; 11 nucleotides agree with TRBD1. Germline CDR1 and CDR2: KGHSH and LQKENI. The CDR3 is 15 amino acids. V lost 3 bases to trimming and J lost 6 bases; unmatched junction nucleotides: 4. As DNA, the CDR3 is TGTGCCAGCTCACCGGGACAGGGGGTTGTCAATGAGCAGTTCTTC. Translated, it gives CASSPGQGVVNEQFF. Based on the CDR3 plus reference TRBV18 and TRBJ2-1, the full variable domain is NAGVMQNPRHLVRRRGQEARLRCSPMKGHSHVYWYRQLPEEGLKFMVYLQKENIIDESGMPKERFSAEFPKEGPSILRIQQVVRGDSAAYFCASSPGQGVVNEQFFGPGTRLTVL.

The chain's CDR3 is CASRTHPGVRETQYF. Here the CDR3 DNA reads TGTGCCAGCAGGACACACCCGGGAGTTCGAGAGACCCAGTACTTC. The rearrangement joins TRBV2 to TRBJ2-5, with D perhaps TRBD2 (6 bases). Trimming took 6 bases from V and 4 from J, leaving 18 bases between them. This CDR3 spans 15 amino acids. Germline loops: CDR1 SNHLY, CDR2 FYNNEI.

This clone was picked up a small number of times. The chain links TRBV10-3 to TRBJ2-1; TRBD2 agrees at 9 bases. CDR1 is ENHRY, CDR2 SYGVKD, per germline. V gave up 2 bases and J gave up 2 bases; unmatched junction bases: 7. The CDR3 is 17 amino acids. The CDR3 protein is CAISEPNSGSPYNEQFF. As DNA, the CDR3 is TGTGCCATCAGTGAGCCAAATAGCGGGAGCCCCTACAATGAGCAGTTCTTC.

This rearrangement joins TRBV12-3 or TRBV12-4 to TRBJ1-5; D not certain. With 8 bases removed from V and 6 bases from J, the gap between germline ends came to 11 bases. The CDR3 is 12 residues long. The CDR3 DNA reads as TGTGCCAGCGCCTTAGGAGCTCAGCCCCAGCATTTT. It encodes CASALGAQPQHF.

This chain joins TRBV2 and TRBJ1-4; D gene uncertain. CDR1 and CDR2 (germline): SNHLY, FYNNEI. V gave up 3 bases and J gave up 0 bases, with 8 bases separating them. CDR3 length equals 15 residues. The CDR3 spells CASSDSGATNEKLFF. The CDR3 nucleotides are TGTGCCAGCAGTGATAGTGGTGCAACTAATGAAAAACTGTTTTTT.

This clone was detected a few times. This rearrangement joins TRBV30 to TRBJ2-7; 11 nucleotides match TRBD1. V lost 3 bases, J lost 2 bases, and 6 bases stayed unmatched. The germline gives CDR1 GTSNPN, CDR2 SVGIG (reference sequence). The length of the CDR3 is 15 residues. This CDR3 reads CAWRTPGQGAYEQYF. CDR3 sequence (DNA): TGTGCCTGGAGGACCCCGGGACAGGGGGCCTACGAGCAGTACTTC.

This chain links TRBV3-1 (or the pseudogene TRBV3-2) with TRBJ2-7; D unclear. The V gene's germline CDR1 is LGHDT and CDR2 YNNKEL (reference sequence). There are 11 residues in the CDR3. With 4 bases removed from V and 9 bases from J, the gap between germline ends came to 10 bases. The CDR3 sequence: CASSPSPGQYF. The CDR3 DNA follows: TGTGCCAGCAGCCCCAGTCCTGGGCAGTACTTC.

The gene calls are TRBV29-1 and TRBJ2-3; 8 bases map to TRBD2. This CDR3 has 11 amino acids. CDR1 is SQVTM and CDR2 is ANQGSEA in the germline V gene. V lost 5 bases, J lost 8 bases, and 3 bases stayed unmatched. CDR3 in amino acids: CSVQRESTQYF. The CDR3 DNA follows: TGCAGCGTTCAGCGGGAGAGTACGCAGTATTTT.